This T cell receptor beta chain is drawn from a study of OX40 agonist ivuxolimab in advanced cancers. TCRdb's copy holds only in-frame clones and misses some; the assay was immunoSEQ multiplex PCR. The table lists some 60,000 clones, approximately 90% of them singletons. Trimming at V came to 5 bases and at J to 4 bases, leaving 6 bases not matched to a gene. This CDR3 contains 15 residues. CDR1 is SEHNR and CDR2 is FQNEAQ in the germline V gene (reference sequence). The sequencing here drew on CD4+ or CD8+ T cells sorted from blood, taken in a trial of the OX40 agonist ivuxolimab. The TCR originated in an adult with an advanced solid tumor such as melanoma, head and neck, liver or kidney cancer. The chain combines TRBV7-9 with TRBJ2-3; 10 bases match TRBD1. The CDR3 here is CASSNRQGASDTQYF. For the CDR3, the DNA is TGTGCCAGCAGCAATAGACAGGGGGCGTCAGATACGCAGTATTTT.